This T cell receptor beta chain is drawn from a study of cytomegalovirus exposure and HLA in healthy donors. Likely unrecorded immune exposures existed in these nominally healthy donors. The table lists this clone with a few counts. The antigen remains unidentified. The study's findings and limits: V- and J-gene trimming of TCR beta was linked (in a later analysis) to a missense DCLRE1C variant. The investigators catalogued 164 TCR beta chains as cytomegalovirus-associated. A further, later analysis showed that HLA-associated TCR beta chains (compared with equally common others) were more clonally expanded.

PCR amplification relied on 60 Vbeta primers (plus 13 Jbeta primers). Here immunoSEQ multiplex PCR was the method, and the copy in TCRdb shows in-frame clones only, minus some. In the table there are about 150,000 clones, approximately 70% of which are singletons. CDR3 size: 12 residues. The V gene's germline CDR1 is KGHSH and CDR2 LQKENI. V dropped 5 bases and J dropped 3 bases, with 7 bases sitting between them. The TCR sequence derives from a woman younger than 30 in good health and CMV-seronegative. The specimen was PBMCs. This sequence joins TRBV18 and TRBJ1-1; tentatively, D is TRBD1 (5 bases). As DNA, the CDR3 is TGTGCCAGCTCAACCAGGGACACTGAAGCTTTCTTT. It translates to CASSTRDTEAFF.